The 9 T cell receptor beta chains below come from one sample, sequenced in a study of graft-versus-host responses after intestinal transplantation. Sequencing used immunoSEQ multiplex PCR; TCRdb keeps in-frame clones, though not all of them. The data hold 20,000 to 25,000 clones, with 89% observed a single time. The source was PBMCs, collected 65 to 70 days after intestinal transplantation. These receptor sequences come from a human patient who received an intestinal transplant, so some T cells may come from the graft donor.

This clone appeared a single time. This sequence joins TRBV30 and TRBJ2-1; 8 positions match TRBD2. Per germline, CDR1 GTSNPN and CDR2 SVGIG (reference sequence). The CDR3 has 14 amino acids. With 5 bases clipped from V and 7 bases from J, the junction kept 10 bases outside the gene matches. CDR3 amino acids: CAWGQGGGLNEQFF. CDR3 in DNA: TGTGCCTGGGGCCAGGGCGGGGGGCTGAATGAGCAGTTCTTC.

This chain links TRBV27 with TRBJ1-1; maybe TRBD1 (5 bases). Per the germline V gene, CDR1 is MNHEY and CDR2 is SMNVEV (reference sequence). This CDR3 spans 14 amino acids. Between the trimmed V and J ends, which lost 6 bases and 4 bases, there was a span of 15 bases. The CDR3 DNA reads as TGTGCCAGCAGGCGGGGGGGTGTGGGCACTGAAGCTTTCTTT. Protein: CASRRGGVGTEAFF.

The chain joins TRBV27 to TRBJ2-1, with TRBD2 matching over 11 bases. Germline lookup yields CDR1 MNHEY and CDR2 SMNVEV (reference sequence). Trimming removed 5 bases from V and 6 bases from J; junction bases left unmatched: 9. The CDR3 has 16 residues. In DNA form, the CDR3 reads TGTGCCAGCAGTATCCTGACTAGCGGGATGTTCAATGAGCAGTTCTTC. Its translation is CASSILTSGMFNEQFF.

The chain combines TRBV18 with TRBJ2-7; the D call may be TRBD1 or TRBD2 (5 bases each). Trimming left V 5 bases short and J 2 bases short, with 16 bases between. Germline V gene lookup returns CDR1 KGHSH and CDR2 LQKENI. This CDR3 region has 15 residues. The CDR3 sequence: CASSSRTLGAYEQYF. The CDR3 region has the DNA TGTGCCAGCTCATCTAGGACTTTGGGGGCCTACGAGCAGTACTTC.

The gene calls are TRBV7-9 and TRBJ1-3; D not certain. This CDR3 has 14 residues. The germline CDR1 and CDR2 sequences are SEHNR and FQNEAQ (reference sequence). V lost 3 bases and J lost 3, with 9 bases in between. CDR3 region: CASSFEGFGNTIYF. The CDR3 DNA is TGTGCCAGCAGCTTCGAAGGCTTTGGAAACACCATATATTTT. Full variable domain (missing parts from reference TRBV7-9 and TRBJ1-3): DTGVSQNPRHKITKRGQNVTFRCDPISEHNRLYWYRQTLGQGPEFLTYFQNEAQLEKSRLLSDRFSAERPKGSFSTLEIQRTEQGDSAMYLCASSFEGFGNTIYFGEGSWLTVV.

The J gene is TRBJ1-1, the V gene TRBV19; D unresolved. Germline V lookup: CDR1 LNHDA, CDR2 SQIVND (reference sequence). The CDR3 is made up of 12 amino acids. V lost 3 bases, J lost 8 bases, and 10 bases lay in between. The CDR3 nucleotides are TGTGCCAGTAGTATCCCTGGATGGGAAGCTTTCTTT. This gives the protein CASSIPGWEAFF.

This chain uses TRBV27 with TRBJ2-1, with D perhaps matching TRBD2 (6 bases). The V end was cut by 1 base, the J end by 1 base, with 11 bases between. The germline V gene has CDR1 MNHEY and CDR2 SMNVEV (reference sequence). This CDR3 contains 16 residues. The CDR3 sequence is CASSLWGSGSYNEQFF. CDR3 DNA: TGTGCCAGCAGTTTATGGGGTAGCGGATCCTACAATGAGCAGTTCTTC.

The V gene is TRBV7-9, the J gene TRBJ2-5; 9 bases fit TRBD2. The germline V gene has CDR1 SEHNR and CDR2 FQNEAQ (reference sequence). CDR3 length: 14 residues. Trimming removed 3 bases from V and 5 bases from J; junction bases left unmatched: 4. The CDR3 spells CASSFGLAGETQYF. The CDR3 DNA reads TGTGCCAGCAGCTTCGGGCTAGCGGGGGAGACCCAGTACTTC.

The CDR3: CASSQVTGWDTEAFF. The CDR3, as DNA: TGCGCCAGCAGCCAAGTAACAGGGTGGGACACTGAAGCTTTCTTT. The chain couples TRBV4-3 to TRBJ1-1; a possible D gene is TRBD1 (6 bases). The CDR3 is 15 residues long. V gave up 1 base and J gave up 3 bases, with 12 bases separating them. In germline, CDR1 is LGHNA, CDR2 YSLEER.